These 9 T cell receptor beta chains were sequenced from one sample in a study of blood T cells in healthy people across ages. Sample-barcoded 5' priming and a J-beta primer mix drove a second PCR of 7 to 11 cycles. TCRdb called the 5' RACE reads again in MiXCR, with one record for every CDR3 protein. The data show 1.5 million to 2 million distinct CDR3 sequences, roughly 30% seen once. Sequences were obtained from blood. The source is a woman aged 25 to 45 in good health.

The chain combines TRBV4-1 with TRBJ1-6, with D unresolved. Germline V CDR1 and CDR2: MGHRA, YSYEKL. CDR3 length: 14 amino acids. V lost 1 base and J lost 12, with 13 bases in between. In nucleotides, the CDR3 is TGCGCCAGCAGCCAAGTGGGTCTGGGTTTACCCCTCCACTTT. This encodes CASSQVGLGLPLHF.

As concerns this clonotype: One junction end disagrees with the germline gene, perhaps due to a read error. V is TRBV7-7 and J is TRBJ2-5, with TRBD2 identical over 11 bases. The germline gives CDR1 SSHAT, CDR2 FNYEAQ (reference sequence). The CDR3 is 16 residues long. CDR3 bases: TGTGCCAGCAGCTTACTGGTAGCGGGGGGGGAAGAGACCCAGTACTTT. Translated, it gives CASSLLVAGGEETQYF.

The chain recombines TRBV20-1 with TRBJ1-2; no clear D. V gave up 0 bases and J gave up 3 bases, with 8 bases separating them. The CDR3 sequence is 13 residues long. CDR1 DFQATT and CDR2 SNEGSKA come from the germline V gene (reference sequence). The CDR3 bases are TGCAGTGCTAGAGATGCGGCGGACTATGGCTACACCTTC. Protein: CSARDAADYGYTF.

This clonotype has more than one count but fewer than ten. The CDR3 coding sequence is TGCAGCGTTGTTAGTCGAAGCTACGAGCAGTACTTC. Its translation: CSVVSRSYEQYF. The chain uses TRBV29-1 and TRBJ2-7; D unresolved. Germline V gene lookup returns CDR1 SQVTM and CDR2 ANQGSEA. CDR3 length: 12 residues. Trimming left V 4 bases short and J 3 bases short, with 10 bases between.

A remark on this clonotype: Its ends do not fully match the called genes, so a read error is possible. The V call is TRBV30, the J call TRBJ2-1, with 8 nucleotides matching TRBD1. CDR1 is GTSNPN, CDR2 SVGIG, per germline (reference sequence). There are 13 residues in the CDR3. The CDR3 loop is CAWSRQGWSEQFF. The CDR3 DNA sequence: TGCGCCTGGAGCAGACAGGGGTGGAGTGAGCAGTTCTTC.

This rearrangement joins TRBV5-1 to TRBJ2-5; D is tentatively TRBD1 or TRBD2 (6 bases each). The CDR3 runs 14 residues. Germline CDR1 SGHRS, CDR2 YFSETQ. V gave up 9 bases and J gave up 11 bases, with 26 bases separating them. CDR3 coding DNA: TGCGCCACCGCAACAGGGCCTGAGTCGGGAGAGCAGTACTTC. It yields the protein CATATGPESGEQYF. The whole variable domain, remainder taken from reference TRBV5-1 and TRBJ2-5, is KAGVTQTPRYLIKTRGQQVTLSCSPISGHRSVSWYQQTPGQGLQFLFEYFSETQRNKGNFPGRFSGRQFSNSRSEMNVSTLELGDSALYLCATATGPESGEQYFGPGTRLLVL.

This rearrangement joins TRBV3-1 to TRBJ2-1, with 8 nucleotides matching TRBD2. Unmatched junction bases numbered 15, after V lost 4 bases and J lost 7 bases. CDR3 length equals 17 residues. Germline CDR1 and CDR2: LGHDT and YNNKEL (reference sequence). For the CDR3, the DNA is TGTGCCAGCAGCCCGGGCGGGGGGTTGCTCCAACAGAATGAGCAGTTCTTC. This gives the protein CASSPGGGLLQQNEQFF.

In this sample, this clonotype turned up once. With a much larger clone just one base away, this may be a read error. The chain carries TRBV12-3 or TRBV12-4 and TRBJ2-3; TRBD1 is a possible D gene (6 bases). Trimming stripped 7 bases from V and 3 bases from J, with 20 bases between. The CDR3 sequence is 16 residues long. The DNA for the CDR3 is TGTGCCAGCAATCCCAACCAGGGGATGGGGACAGATACGCAGTATTTT. This codes for CASNPNQGMGTDTQYF.

Concerning this clonotype: Sequence at one end of the junction differs from germline and may be a read error. The J gene is TRBJ2-1, the V gene TRBV7-3; D call uncertain. The CDR3 has 15 amino acids. CDR1 and CDR2 from the germline V gene are SGHTA and FQGTGA. The CDR3 protein is CAGSSLRDGYNEQFF. The CDR3 DNA reads as TGTGCCGGCAGCTCCCTCCGCGACGGTTACAATGAGCAGTTCTTC.